Presented here are 24 T cell receptor beta chains from one specimen sequenced in a study of cytomegalovirus exposure and HLA in healthy donors (dated by TCRdb to 2016 to 2017). The library was made by the immunoSEQ multiplex PCR assay. For the multiplex PCR, a mixture combining 60 forward primers for TCR Vbeta segments and 13 reverse primers for TCR Jbeta segments was used. Imported from immuneACCESS, the table was reduced by TCRdb to in-frame sequences with V and J called. These copies leave out some clones; in studies compared against another copy, an unresolved V gene accounts for under half, and the cause of the remainder is not known. Recorded for this sample are around 110,000 clones; about 81% of them occurred a single time. The biggest ten clones account for 2.5% to 3.5% of the sample. The sample comprised PBMCs. The origin of the receptors is a male donor in good health and CMV-seropositive.

The chain employs TRBV30 and TRBJ2-3; 10 bases line up with TRBD2. Trimming took 3 bases from V and 3 from J; bases not matched to a gene: 9. This CDR3 comprises 16 residues. Germline CDR1 reads GTSNPN; CDR2 reads SVGIG (reference sequence). The CDR3 loop is CAWRSLAGERTDTQYF. The CDR3 DNA is TGTGCCTGGAGGTCTCTAGCGGGAGAGAGGACAGATACGCAGTATTTT.

V is TRBV11-2 and J is TRBJ2-5, with TRBD2 as a possible D gene (5 bases). Trimming took off 3 bases at V and 5 bases at J, with 13 bases between the two ends. Germline CDR1 reads SGHAT; CDR2 reads FQNNGV. CDR3 length equals 14 residues. In nucleotides, the CDR3 is TGTGCCAGCAGCTTTACGGGAAGTCGGGAGACCCAGTACTTC. This gives the protein CASSFTGSRETQYF.

This clone was recorded once. The chain uses TRBV7-6 and TRBJ2-3; 14 nucleotides line up with TRBD2. This CDR3 has 16 residues. In germline, CDR1 is SGHVS, CDR2 FNYEAQ. With 5 bases clipped from V and 3 bases from J, the junction kept 4 bases outside the gene matches. This CDR3 is CASSGRLAGGTDTQYF. CDR3 DNA: TGTGCCAGCAGCGGGCGACTAGCGGGAGGGACAGATACGCAGTATTTT.

The rearrangement joins TRBV6-5 to TRBJ1-6; D unclear. The CDR3 is 14 amino acids. The V gene lost 2 bases and the J gene lost 4 bases, with 6 bases spanning the gap. The germline V gene has CDR1 MNHEY and CDR2 SVGAGI. This CDR3 is CASSYLRYNSPLHF. The CDR3 bases are TGTGCCAGCAGTTACCTGAGGTATAATTCACCCCTCCACTTT.

The chain couples TRBV30 to TRBJ2-7; 11 bases align to TRBD1. The V and J ends lost 4 bases and 2 bases, in that order; junction bases with no gene match: 1. This CDR3 contains 13 residues. From germline, CDR1 is GTSNPN and CDR2 SVGIG (reference sequence). DNA of the CDR3: TGTGCCTGGAAGGACAGGGGGCCCTACGAGCAGTACTTC. Amino acid sequence: CAWKDRGPYEQYF.

V usage is TRBV28 and J usage is TRBJ1-1; 7 nucleotides align to TRBD1. After removal of 5 bases from V and 1 base from J, the junction contained 7 bases not matched to a gene. The CDR3 consists of 15 residues. The V gene's germline CDR1 is MDHEN and CDR2 SYDVKM. CDR3 sequence reads: CASSLLGTANTEAFF. CDR3 DNA sequence: TGTGCCAGCAGTCTCCTGGGGACAGCGAACACTGAAGCTTTCTTT.

This clone showed up just a few times. V and J are TRBV19 and TRBJ2-1, with D maybe TRBD2 (5 bases). The germline V and J ends were trimmed by 1 base and 8 bases, with 15 bases remaining between them. Germline CDR1 LNHDA, CDR2 SQIVND (reference sequence). The CDR3 runs to 15 residues. In DNA form, the CDR3 reads TGTGCCAGTAGTATAGGGGCTAGCTCGCGGGATGAGCAGTTCTTC. Residues: CASSIGASSRDEQFF. The full variable domain, with the rest looked up from reference TRBV19 and TRBJ2-1, is DGGITQSPKYLFRKEGQNVTLSCEQNLNHDAMYWYRQDPGQGLRLIYYSQIVNDFQKGDIAEGYSVSREKKESFPLTVTSAQKNPTAFYLCASSIGASSRDEQFFGPGTRLTVL.

V and J are TRBV14 and TRBJ2-5; a weak D match, TRBD1 (6 bases). The CDR3 runs to 18 residues. Germline CDR1 SGHDN, CDR2 FVKESK. The ends were cut back, 0 bases at V and 2 bases at J, with 19 bases in the middle. The CDR3 sequence: CASSQDPRSGVLQETQYF. CDR3 bases: TGTGCCAGCAGCCAAGATCCACGGTCAGGGGTCCTTCAAGAGACCCAGTACTTC.

The chain joins TRBV4-3 to TRBJ1-6; TRBD1 matches 7 bases. The ends lost 4 bases at V and 7 bases at J; junction bases unmatched: 7. Germline loops: CDR1 LGHNA, CDR2 YSLEER. The CDR3 totals 15 residues. The DNA of the CDR3 is TGCGCCAGCAGCCTCCTCGACAGGGCCAATTCACCCCTCCACTTT. Amino acids: CASSLLDRANSPLHF.

This clone was counted a few times. The chain links TRBV14 to TRBJ1-6; unclear D gene. V lost 0 bases and J 10 bases, leaving 4 bases between the germline ends. Germline loops: CDR1 SGHDN, CDR2 FVKESK. The CDR3 covers 12 residues. CDR3 sequence reads: CASSQDLSPLHF. The CDR3 DNA sequence: TGTGCCAGCAGCCAAGATCTATCACCCCTCCACTTT.

The chain uses TRBV5-1 and TRBJ2-6; 9 bases are shared with TRBD1. The V gene end was trimmed by 5 bases and the J gene end by 0 bases; junction bases not matched to a gene: 3. Germline CDR1 and CDR2: SGHRS and YFSETQ. This CDR3 has 16 amino acids. Written as DNA, the CDR3 is TGCGCCAGCAGACAGGGGGCATTCTCTGGGGCCAACGTCCTGACTTTC. It codes for CASRQGAFSGANVLTF.

The rearrangement uses TRBV7-3 and TRBJ2-1; TRBD2 aligns across 13 bases. Trimming took 5 bases from V and 1 from J; bases not matched to a gene: 5. The CDR3 has 17 residues. Germline V gene sequence: CDR1 SGHTA, CDR2 FQGTGA. The CDR3 spells CASSTLAGGGSYNEQFF. The CDR3 nucleotides read TGTGCCAGCAGCACACTAGCGGGAGGGGGTTCCTACAATGAGCAGTTCTTC.

Notes on this clone: A read error may produce the germline difference seen at one junction end. The chain couples TRBV30 to TRBJ2-6, with D possibly TRBD1 on 5 matching bases. Looked up from germline, CDR1 is GTSNPN and CDR2 is SVGIG (reference sequence). This CDR3 is 16 amino acids long. The CDR3 DNA is TGTGCCTGGAGTGTACCTCAGCGCTCTGGGGCCAACGTCCTGCCTTTC. Protein product: CAWSVPQRSGANVLPF.

This clone was recorded a few times. The chain carries TRBV4-1 and TRBJ2-5; 8 bases align to TRBD1. The CDR3 is 16 amino acids. Germline CDR1 and CDR2: MGHRA and YSYEKL. V was pared by 0 bases and J by 4 bases, with 7 bases of the junction left unmatched. The CDR3 protein is CASSQEIGQGGETQYF. In DNA form, the CDR3 reads TGCGCCAGCAGCCAAGAAATAGGACAGGGCGGAGAGACCCAGTACTTC.

The chain couples TRBV18 to TRBJ2-7; TRBD2 matches at 14 bases. CDR1 KGHSH and CDR2 LQKENI come from the germline V gene. The CDR3 runs to 17 residues. Germline trimming cut 4 bases from V and 1 base from J; bases unmatched to any gene: 6. CDR3 in amino acids: CASSLGLAGVLSYEQYF. CDR3 nucleotide sequence: TGTGCCAGCTCACTGGGACTAGCGGGAGTGTTGTCCTACGAGCAGTACTTC. Based on the CDR3 plus reference TRBV18 and TRBJ2-7, the full variable domain is NAGVMQNPRHLVRRRGQEARLRCSPMKGHSHVYWYRQLPEEGLKFMVYLQKENIIDESGMPKERFSAEFPKEGPSILRIQQVVRGDSAAYFCASSLGLAGVLSYEQYFGPGTRLTVT.

This clone was seen once. The chain employs TRBV5-4 and TRBJ2-7, with D maybe TRBD2 (5 bases). The CDR3 consists of 16 residues. Deletions cut 0 bases from V and 0 bases from J, with 13 bases between. Germline CDR1 reads SGHNT; CDR2 reads YYREEE (reference sequence). As DNA, the CDR3 is TGTGCCAGCAGCTTGGTGGCTAGCAAGGCCTCCTACGAGCAGTACTTC. Protein product: CASSLVASKASYEQYF.

V and J are TRBV6-1 and TRBJ2-1; D may be TRBD2 (5 bases). Germline loops: CDR1 MNHNS, CDR2 SASEGT. Trimming shortened V by 7 bases and J by 0 bases, and 13 bases separated the two germline ends. This CDR3 region has 15 residues. The CDR3 sequence is CASKVIEGSYNEQFF. As DNA, the CDR3 is TGTGCCAGCAAAGTCATAGAGGGCTCCTACAATGAGCAGTTCTTC.

The chain has TRBV18 and TRBJ2-3; 7 nucleotides line up with TRBD1. This CDR3 contains 16 residues. The V gene's germline CDR1 is KGHSH and CDR2 LQKENI. The junction had 9 bases not matched to a gene; V was cut back by 3 bases and J by 3 bases. The CDR3 loop reads CASSPIITRGTDTQYF. Here the CDR3 DNA reads TGTGCCAGCTCACCGATAATAACCAGGGGGACAGATACGCAGTATTTT.

V gene TRBV28 combines with J gene TRBJ2-3, with D tentatively TRBD1 (5 bases). CDR1 MDHEN and CDR2 SYDVKM come from the germline V gene. With 4 bases removed from V and 0 bases from J, the gap between germline ends came to 14 bases. The CDR3 has 16 amino acids. In DNA, the CDR3 is TGTGCCAGCAGTTCATCAGACAGTTCTAGCACAGATACGCAGTATTTT. This sequence encodes CASSSSDSSSTDTQYF.

This chain links TRBV5-1 with TRBJ2-7; 7 bases align to TRBD1. Per the germline V gene, CDR1 is SGHRS and CDR2 is YFSETQ. CDR3 length: 14 residues. J was trimmed by 0 bases and V by 0 bases; bases with no gene match: 0. This CDR3 reads CASSLGQGSYEQYF. CDR3 sequence (DNA): TGCGCCAGCAGCTTGGGACAGGGCTCCTACGAGCAGTACTTC. Variable domain in full (rest from reference TRBV5-1 and TRBJ2-7): KAGVTQTPRYLIKTRGQQVTLSCSPISGHRSVSWYQQTPGQGLQFLFEYFSETQRNKGNFPGRFSGRQFSNSRSEMNVSTLELGDSALYLCASSLGQGSYEQYFGPGTRLTVT.

This chain connects TRBV6-5 to TRBJ1-5, with D maybe TRBD1 (5 bases). The V gene's germline CDR1 is MNHEY and CDR2 SVGAGI. V was cut by 0 bases and J by 7 bases, with 10 bases left in between. The CDR3 is 14 residues long. The CDR3 here is CASSYSRQGQPQHF. In nucleotides, the CDR3 is TGTGCCAGCAGTTACTCGAGGCAGGGCCAGCCCCAGCATTTT.

The chain uses TRBV2 and TRBJ1-2, with TRBD1 as a possible D gene (6 bases). V lost 7 bases to trimming and J lost 3 bases, with 12 bases between them. The CDR3 runs to 13 residues. The germline gives CDR1 SNHLY, CDR2 FYNNEI. CDR3 protein: CASIGTNHYGYTF. CDR3 in DNA: TGTGCCAGCATTGGGACAAACCACTATGGCTACACCTTC.

The table lists this clone with a few counts. The chain combines TRBV7-6 with TRBJ2-5, with 7 bases matching TRBD1. This CDR3 is 16 amino acids long. The J segment lost 2 bases and the V segment lost 3 bases, leaving 9 bases of the junction unmatched. CDR1 and CDR2 from the germline V gene are SGHVS and FNYEAQ. DNA for the CDR3: TGTGCCAGCAGCTTCCGGGCAGGGGGTACACAAGAGACCCAGTACTTC. Its protein is CASSFRAGGTQETQYF. The full variable domain, its missing parts supplied by reference TRBV7-6 and TRBJ2-5, is GAGVSQSPRYKVTKRGQDVALRCDPISGHVSLYWYRQALGQGPEFLTYFNYEAQQDKSGLPNDRFSAERPEGSISTLTIQRTEQRDSAMYRCASSFRAGGTQETQYFGPGTRLLVL.

The V gene is TRBV7-2, the J gene TRBJ2-7, with no clear D. This CDR3 contains 13 residues. V was cut by 0 bases and J by 5 bases, with 8 bases left in between. Per the germline V gene, CDR1 is SGHTA and CDR2 is FQGNSA. The CDR3 spells CASSLAELDEQYF. Here the CDR3 DNA reads TGTGCCAGCAGCTTAGCGGAGCTCGACGAGCAGTACTTC.